This TCR beta chain was recovered during a study of tumor-infiltrating lymphocytes in primary liver carcinoma. Concerning this clonotype: Its antigen is unknown.

Whole-study results and caveats: Among the pair types, tumor region pairs showed more overlap than tumor-adjacent and tumor-blood pairs. Significantly larger top-250-clone fractions were found in tumors than in blood (p = 0.039).

A primer matching the constant region was used to make TCR beta cDNA from about 500 ng of total RNA. Three rounds of nested multiplex PCR with slightly modified ARM-PCR produced TCR beta libraries. With TRBV1-TRBV30 forward primers and a C-beta reverse primer, the first two PCR rounds were run for approximately 9 cycles each. TCRdb re-called the multiplex PCR reads with MiXCR, one entry per CDR3 protein. The table includes roughly 24,000 distinct CDR3 sequences, around 77% detected once. V shed 4 bases and J shed 11 bases, with 15 bases lying between them. CDR3 length: 13 amino acids. Germline V gene data show CDR1 as PRHDT and CDR2 as FYEKMQ (reference sequence). DNA and RNA were both co-extracted from about 19-30 mg of bulk tissue that had not been sorted. Every tumor was sampled at five separate regions. Each of the tumor samples contained in excess of 75% viable tumor cells.

The sequencing sample was made of liver tumor tissue from sampling region 5. Regarding subset: tumor region T5, tumor centre. The sequence derives from a woman in her 30s with primary liver carcinoma and hepatitis B virus infection. The gene calls are TRBV13 and TRBJ1-5; D possibly corresponds to TRBD1 (6 bases). CDR3 bases: TGTGCCAGCAGCTCCAGGACAGAATCAGCCCAGCATTTT. Translated, it gives CASSSRTESAQHF.